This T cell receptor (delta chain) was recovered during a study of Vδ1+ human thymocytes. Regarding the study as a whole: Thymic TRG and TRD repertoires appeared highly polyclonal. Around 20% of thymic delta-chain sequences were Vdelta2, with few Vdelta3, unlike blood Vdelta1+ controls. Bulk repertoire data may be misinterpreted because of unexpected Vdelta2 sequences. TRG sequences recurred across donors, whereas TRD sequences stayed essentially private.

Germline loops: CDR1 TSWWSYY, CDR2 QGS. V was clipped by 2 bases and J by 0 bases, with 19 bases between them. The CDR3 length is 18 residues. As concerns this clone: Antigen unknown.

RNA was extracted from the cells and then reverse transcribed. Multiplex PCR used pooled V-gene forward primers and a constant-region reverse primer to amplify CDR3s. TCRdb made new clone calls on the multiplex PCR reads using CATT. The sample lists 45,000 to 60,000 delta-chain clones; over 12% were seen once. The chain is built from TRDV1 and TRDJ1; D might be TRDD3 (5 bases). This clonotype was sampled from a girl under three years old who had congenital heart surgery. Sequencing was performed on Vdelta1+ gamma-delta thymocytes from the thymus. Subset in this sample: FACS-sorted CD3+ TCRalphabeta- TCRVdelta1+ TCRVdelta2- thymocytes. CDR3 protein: CALGESNGFVGYTDKLIF. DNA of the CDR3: TGTGCTCTTGGGGAATCCAATGGGTTCGTGGGGTACACCGATAAACTCATCTTT.